This T cell receptor (beta chain) was retrieved from a study of blood T cell repertoires in COVID-19. The wider study: Samples of COVID-19 (acute and convalescent) were obtained from the United States, Italy and Spain. T cells, B-cell-depleted T cells, or PBMCs supplied cDNA or gDNA.

Per the original methods: Reference gene primer amplification gave estimated nucleated cell counts. Measured with immunoSEQ multiplex PCR; TCRdb has only the in-frame clones, and not every one. The V and J calls and clone size are taken from that table; D and trimming were inferred from the DNA. In the table there are 300,000 to 350,000 clones, 80% to 90% of which are singletons. The participants were between about 18 and 90 years old and came from some 23 US areas. Germline CDR1 SQVTM, CDR2 ANQGSEA. The CDR3 consists of 14 residues. The V segment lost 3 bases and the J segment 6 bases; nucleotides outside the gene matches: 6.

The receptor comes from a middle-aged woman with acute COVID-19. This sequence joins TRBV29-1 and TRBJ2-1; 9 positions agree with TRBD2. The sample consisted of PBMCs or T cells enriched from blood (not recorded which). This CDR3 reads CSVDGGRAVNEQFF. The CDR3 coding sequence is TGCAGCGTTGACGGCGGGAGGGCGGTCAATGAGCAGTTCTTC.